This T cell receptor (beta chain) came from a study of T cells after yellow fever vaccination. Study details: Some fractions had low cell numbers, and these were prepared with SMART-Seq v4 Ultra Low Input. Study observations and caveats: Few clonotypes appeared in both CD4 and CD8 compartments. The secondary response was weaker but peaked faster, day 5 versus 15.

This clonotype was detected ten times or more. Antigen: not known. The 5'RACE template-switching step produced TCR cDNA and added a universal primer site and UMIs. TCRdb re-analysed the 5' RACE reads in MiXCR, keeping a single row per CDR3 protein. The table includes 110,000 to 150,000 distinct CDR3 sequences, 5% to 7.5% detected once. This clonotype was sampled from a man between 25 and 39 years old who received the YFV17D yellow fever vaccine. The starting material was CD4+ T cells sorted from PBMCs, obtained 10 days after the yellow fever booster vaccination.

Here the CDR3 DNA reads TGCAGTTCTAAGACTAGCGGTACTACAGATACGCAGTATTTT. As protein: CSSKTSGTTDTQYF. This chain joins TRBV20-1 and TRBJ2-3, with TRBD2 matching over 9 bases. Per germline, CDR1 DFQATT and CDR2 SNEGSKA (reference sequence). This CDR3 spans 14 amino acids. V was pared by 8 bases and J by 3 bases, with 9 bases of the junction left unmatched.